Below, 14 T cell receptor beta chains from the same sample are listed, as sequenced in a study of CD8+CD57+ T cells in acquired aplastic anemia. Selection for sequencing was limited to patients who had shown CD8+CD57+ cell expansion by flow cytometry. Genomic DNA, serving as template, underwent TCR beta VDJ and CDR3 profiling. TCRdb redid the calling of the reads with MiXCR, one entry per CDR3 protein. Of 150,000 to 200,000 distinct CDR3 sequences listed, 40% to 60% are singletons. Sequencing input: sorted CD4+, CD8+, or CD8+CD57+ T cells (not recorded which) from PBMCs. Every receptor here comes from a human donor with aplastic anemia.

In DNA form, the CDR3 reads TGTGCCAGCAGGGGAGGACAGGGAAATGAGCAGTTCTTC. Translation gives CASRGGQGNEQFF. J is TRBJ2-1 and V is TRBV27, with 8 bases lining up with TRBD1. Germline V gene data show CDR1 as MNHEY and CDR2 as SMNVEV (reference sequence). The CDR3 spans 13 residues. V was clipped by 6 bases and J by 7 bases; unmatched bases: 5.

V and J are TRBV5-4 and TRBJ1-2; 7 bases map to TRBD1. CDR3 length: 14 residues. The V gene end was trimmed by 4 bases and the J gene end by 5 bases; junction bases not matched to a gene: 8. Per germline, CDR1 SGHNT and CDR2 YYREEE (reference sequence). CDR3 nucleotide sequence: TGTGCCAGCAGCACGGAGACAGGGAGGTATGGCTACACCTTC. Translating it yields CASSTETGRYGYTF.

This clonotype was picked up many times. This chain uses TRBV4-1 with TRBJ2-3; D not resolved. CDR1 and CDR2 (germline): MGHRA, YSYEKL. The ends were cut back, 0 bases at V and 4 bases at J, with 5 bases in the middle. The CDR3 is 13 amino acids. CDR3 nucleotide sequence: TGCGCCAGCAGCCAAGACGGCCCAGATACGCAGTATTTT. Residues: CASSQDGPDTQYF.

The chain couples TRBV7-3 to TRBJ2-1; tentative D call: TRBD2 (5 bases). V lost 8 bases to trimming and J lost 1 base, with 9 bases between them. The germline V gene encodes CDR1 SGHTA and CDR2 FQGTGA. There are 13 residues in the CDR3. The CDR3 DNA reads as TGTGCCAGCGGAGAGGGATCCTACAATGAGCAGTTCTTC. It yields the protein CASGEGSYNEQFF.

V and J are TRBV2 and TRBJ2-1; 13 nucleotides line up with TRBD2. The germline CDR1 and CDR2 sequences are SNHLY and FYNNEI. This CDR3 contains 13 residues. The J segment lost 10 bases and the V segment lost 5 bases, leaving 2 bases of the junction unmatched. The CDR3 DNA follows: TGTGCCAGCAGTTCGGGACTAGCGGGAGAGCAGTTCTTC. Translated: CASSSGLAGEQFF.

This clonotype was found many times. V is TRBV9 and J is TRBJ2-7; TRBD2 agrees at 8 bases. V was clipped by 4 bases and J by 0 bases; unmatched bases: 6. This CDR3 is 15 amino acids long. Germline V gene data show CDR1 as SGDLS and CDR2 as YYNGEE. Here the CDR3 reads CASSRRTSISYEQYF. The CDR3 bases are TGTGCCAGCAGCAGGCGGACTAGCATCTCCTACGAGCAGTACTTC.

Worth noting for this clonotype: This could be a read error, since a much larger clone is one nucleotide away. This chain connects TRBV6-2 or TRBV6-3 to TRBJ2-2; D remains unclear. This CDR3 comprises 14 residues. The germline gives CDR1 MNHEY, CDR2 SVGEGT. Trimming removed 0 bases from V and 5 bases from J, with 7 bases in between. In nucleotides, the CDR3 is TGTGCCAGCAGTTACTCGACTGCGACCGGGGAGCTGTTTTTT. It encodes CASSYSTATGELFF.

This clonotype was found many times. The V and J genes are TRBV15 and TRBJ2-2; 11 nucleotides line up with TRBD2. There are 17 residues in the CDR3. With 8 bases clipped from V and 4 bases from J, the junction kept 12 bases outside the gene matches. CDR1 LNHNV and CDR2 YYDKDF come from the germline V gene (reference sequence). CDR3: CATRVAGGPTATGELFF. For the CDR3, the DNA is TGTGCCACCCGGGTAGCGGGAGGGCCTACCGCCACCGGGGAGCTGTTTTTT. Combining the CDR3 with reference TRBV15 and TRBJ2-2 gives the whole variable domain DAMVIQNPRYQVTQFGKPVTLSCSQTLNHNVMYWYQQKSSQAPKLLFHYYDKDFNNEADTPDNFQSRRPNTSFCFLDIRSPGLGDTAMYLCATRVAGGPTATGELFFGEGSRLTVL.

V and J are TRBV19 and TRBJ2-7, with D unresolved. V lost 1 base to trimming and J lost 3 bases, with 13 bases between them. This CDR3 has 15 residues. The germline V gene encodes CDR1 LNHDA and CDR2 SQIVND (reference sequence). This CDR3 is CASSIVAQTDYEQYF. Here the CDR3 DNA reads TGTGCCAGTAGTATAGTTGCACAGACTGACTACGAGCAGTACTTC.

This clonotype was counted ten times or more. The CDR3 protein is CASSQVGQATRGYTF. The CDR3 nucleotides are TGTGCCAGCAGCCAAGTTGGACAGGCGACAAGGGGCTACACCTTC. This chain uses TRBV4-2 with TRBJ1-2, with TRBD1 identical over 7 bases. CDR1 is LGHNA, CDR2 YNFKEQ, per germline. The CDR3 is made up of 15 amino acids. Trimming at V came to 1 base and at J to 8 bases, leaving 10 bases not matched to a gene.

This clonotype was picked up a small number of times. This chain links TRBV25-1 with TRBJ1-1; the D gene is possibly TRBD1 (5 bases). Trimming took off 6 bases at V and 1 base at J, with 6 bases between the two ends. Germline V gene data show CDR1 as MGHDK and CDR2 as SYGVNS. This CDR3 contains 12 residues. The CDR3 bases are TGTGCCAGCAGGCAGGGGAACACTGAAGCTTTCTTT. Its protein product is CASRQGNTEAFF.

This clonotype turned up a few times. The DNA of the CDR3 is TGTGCCAGCAGCTTCCAGAGTGAGACCCAGTACTTC. The encoded protein is CASSFQSETQYF. The chain employs TRBV7-2 and TRBJ2-5; D unresolved. CDR1 SGHTA and CDR2 FQGNSA come from the germline V gene. The V gene lost 3 bases and the J gene lost 5 bases, with 7 bases spanning the gap. The CDR3 runs to 12 residues.

The chain joins TRBV2 to TRBJ2-1; 10 positions agree with TRBD2. V was pared by 8 bases and J by 9 bases, with 1 base of the junction left unmatched. This CDR3 has 11 residues. CDR1 is SNHLY and CDR2 is FYNNEI in the germline V gene. The CDR3 bases are TGTGCCAGCGGACTAGCGGTTGAGCAGTTCTTC. Translated: CASGLAVEQFF.

The V call is TRBV7-2, the J call TRBJ1-1; D unresolved. The CDR3 spans 12 residues. V lost 6 bases, J lost 4 bases, and 9 bases lay in between. Germline CDR1 reads SGHTA; CDR2 reads FQGNSA. The CDR3 sequence is CASSLRITEAFF. CDR3 in DNA: TGTGCCAGCAGTTTACGGATCACTGAAGCTTTCTTT. The full variable domain, in which reference TRBV7-2 and TRBJ1-1 provide the parts outside the CDR3, is GAGVSQSPSNKVTEKGKDVELRCDPISGHTALYWYRQSLGQGLEFLIYFQGNSAPDKSGLPSDRFSAERTGGSVSTLTIQRTQQEDSAVYLCASSLRITEAFFGQGTRLTVV.